The 18 T cell receptor beta chains reported below all come from one sample, sequenced in a study of regulatory T cells in long-lasting Graves disease. Arm-PCR of CDR3 regions with iRepertoire HTBI primers generated TCR beta libraries. TCRdb recomputed calls from the multiplex PCR reads with MiXCR, one row per CDR3 protein. The data contain about half a million distinct CDR3 sequences, 20% to 25% of them seen just once; the ten biggest clones take up less than 15%. Time point meaning: persistent/refractory GD, antithyroid drugs over 5 years with positive TRAb. The authors made the TCR library using RNA they extracted from PBMCs. Sequences were derived from peripheral blood mononuclear cells (PBMCs), sampled when the disease was refractory, from a patient treated with antithyroid drugs. These receptors all come from a female donor with Graves disease.

This clonotype was detected a few times. The chain uses TRBV19 and TRBJ2-7; 8 nucleotides agree with TRBD2. Per the germline V gene, CDR1 is LNHDA and CDR2 is SQIVND (reference sequence). Losses at the gene ends were 4 bases for V and 5 bases for J; bases not matched to a gene: 4. CDR3 length: 13 amino acids. The chain's CDR3 is CASSNGRVNEQYF. For the CDR3, the DNA is TGTGCCAGTAGTAACGGGAGGGTAAACGAGCAGTACTTC.

V gene TRBV27 combines with J gene TRBJ1-5, with a tentative D call TRBD1 (6 bases). Trimming left V 5 bases short and J 6 bases short, with 14 bases between. Per germline, CDR1 MNHEY and CDR2 SMNVEV (reference sequence). This CDR3 spans 14 amino acids. The DNA for the CDR3 is TGTGCCAGCAGTGGGGGGGCCGCCGGTCAGCCCCAGCATTTT. Protein: CASSGGAAGQPQHF.

This clonotype was seen many times. The rearrangement joins TRBV28 to TRBJ1-5, with D maybe TRBD1 (5 bases). Trimming took 2 bases from V and 5 from J, leaving 13 bases between them. CDR1 and CDR2 (germline): MDHEN, SYDVKM. This CDR3 contains 15 residues. In DNA form, the CDR3 reads TGTGCCAGCAGTTTAGGGGCGGGGAGCCATCAGCCCCAGCATTTT. Protein sequence: CASSLGAGSHQPQHF. The full variable domain, completed using reference TRBV28 and TRBJ1-5, is DVKVTQSSRYLVKRTGEKVFLECVQDMDHENMFWYRQDPGLGLRLIYFSYDVKMKEKGDIPEGYSVSREKKERFSLILESASTNQTSMYLCASSLGAGSHQPQHFGDGTRLSIL.

The V call is TRBV20-1, the J call TRBJ2-7, with D unresolved. Germline CDR1 reads DFQATT; CDR2 reads SNEGSKA (reference sequence). The ends were cut back, 5 bases at V and 3 bases at J, with 8 bases in the middle. There are 11 residues in the CDR3. The CDR3, as DNA: TGCAGTGCTGTACAGAGCTACGAGCAGTACTTC. Translating gives CSAVQSYEQYF.

This clonotype was found many times. The chain links TRBV7-2 to TRBJ2-2; no clear D gene. Germline V gene sequence: CDR1 SGHTA, CDR2 FQGNSA. This CDR3 has 13 amino acids. The germline V and J ends were trimmed by 4 bases and 7 bases, with 10 bases remaining between them. The chain's CDR3 is CASSWKSGGELFF. DNA of the CDR3: TGTGCCAGCAGCTGGAAGAGTGGCGGGGAGCTGTTTTTT.

This clonotype was seen a handful of times. J is TRBJ2-6 and V is TRBV20-1; D gene ambiguous. The CDR3 extends over 14 amino acids. V lost 3 bases to trimming and J lost 4 bases, with 10 bases between them. Germline CDR1 and CDR2: DFQATT and SNEGSKA (reference sequence). In DNA, the CDR3 is TGCAGTGCTAGTCCCGGGTCCGGGGCCAACGTCCTGACTTTC. Its translation: CSASPGSGANVLTF.

This clonotype was counted at least ten times. V is TRBV6-1 and J is TRBJ1-1, with a weak D call TRBD1 (5 bases). Trimming cost V 6 bases and J 0 bases, with 11 bases left between them. Looked up from germline, CDR1 is MNHNS and CDR2 is SASEGT. This CDR3 has 14 residues. CDR3 coding DNA: TGTGCCAGCAGCCCGGACAACGTGAACACTGAAGCTTTCTTT. Protein product: CASSPDNVNTEAFF.

This chain connects TRBV5-1 to TRBJ2-7, with 8 bases lining up with TRBD1. Germline V gene sequence: CDR1 SGHRS, CDR2 YFSETQ. The V segment lost 6 bases and the J segment 0 bases; nucleotides outside the gene matches: 8. CDR3 length: 15 amino acids. The CDR3 here is CASTPGTGSSYEQYF. CDR3 DNA: TGCGCCAGCACTCCCGGGACAGGCAGCTCCTACGAGCAGTACTTC. Combining the CDR3 with reference TRBV5-1 and TRBJ2-7 gives the whole variable domain KAGVTQTPRYLIKTRGQQVTLSCSPISGHRSVSWYQQTPGQGLQFLFEYFSETQRNKGNFPGRFSGRQFSNSRSEMNVSTLELGDSALYLCASTPGTGSSYEQYFGPGTRLTVT.

The V call is TRBV6-1, the J call TRBJ1-3; 8 bases agree with TRBD1. Germline V gene data show CDR1 as MNHNS and CDR2 as SASEGT. This CDR3 comprises 14 residues. The J segment lost 2 bases and the V segment lost 6 bases, leaving 3 bases of the junction unmatched. The CDR3 here is CASRGTGAGNTIYF. The CDR3 DNA follows: TGTGCCAGCAGAGGGACAGGAGCTGGAAACACCATATATTTT.

The genes are TRBV12-3 or TRBV12-4 and TRBJ1-3, with D maybe TRBD1 (6 bases). V lost 6 bases and J lost 3, with 9 bases in between. This CDR3 contains 13 residues. This CDR3 is CASRQGNGNTIYF. In DNA form, the CDR3 reads TGTGCCAGCAGACAGGGAAATGGAAACACCATATATTTT.

In its sample, this clonotype was seen many times. V is TRBV2 and J is TRBJ2-5; 7 bases fit TRBD1. Per the germline V gene, CDR1 is SNHLY and CDR2 is FYNNEI. V gave up 0 bases and J gave up 5 bases; unmatched junction bases: 6. The CDR3 has 15 amino acids. CDR3 residues: CASSEAQTGVETQYF. The DNA of the CDR3 is TGTGCCAGCAGTGAAGCGCAAACAGGGGTGGAGACCCAGTACTTC.

This clonotype was detected ten times or more. The chain couples TRBV2 to TRBJ2-5, with TRBD1 matching over 8 bases. This CDR3 has 16 residues. Germline V CDR1 and CDR2: SNHLY, FYNNEI. The V and J ends lost 4 bases and 3 bases, in that order; junction bases with no gene match: 10. The CDR3 is CASSAGQGKGEETQYF. Written as DNA, the CDR3 is TGTGCCAGCAGTGCCGGACAGGGAAAAGGGGAAGAGACCCAGTACTTC.

This clonotype was counted many times. This chain links TRBV5-6 with TRBJ1-1; TRBD1 matches 9 bases. CDR1 SGHDT and CDR2 YYEEEE come from the germline V gene. This CDR3 contains 14 residues. With 4 bases clipped from V and 3 bases from J, the junction kept 4 bases outside the gene matches. The CDR3 loop reads CASSLGDRDTEAFF. CDR3 coding DNA: TGTGCCAGCAGCCTGGGGGACAGGGACACTGAAGCTTTCTTT.

The table lists this clonotype with a few counts. The rearrangement uses TRBV18 and TRBJ1-1, with D maybe TRBD1 (5 bases). This CDR3 is built from 14 residues. Germline-derived CDR1 and CDR2 are KGHSH and LQKENI. The V end lost 3 bases, the J end lost 1 base, and 9 bases lay between the germline ends. The CDR3 spells CASSPDSRNTEAFF. CDR3 nucleotides: TGTGCCAGCTCACCCGACAGCAGGAACACTGAAGCTTTCTTT.

V gene TRBV20-1 combines with J gene TRBJ1-2; 8 bases agree with TRBD1. The CDR3 has 11 residues. In germline, CDR1 is DFQATT, CDR2 SNEGSKA (reference sequence). Trimming took 4 bases from V and 8 from J; bases not matched to a gene: 3. Here the CDR3 DNA reads TGCAGTGCTAACCGGGACAGGGGCTACACCTTC. Residues: CSANRDRGYTF.

This clonotype has a handful of counts. This sequence joins TRBV5-1 and TRBJ1-1; no firm D call. Per germline, CDR1 SGHRS and CDR2 YFSETQ. The CDR3 runs to 14 residues. V lost 0 bases and J 5 bases, leaving 11 bases between the germline ends. The CDR3: CASSLGVEGTEAFF. CDR3 sequence (DNA): TGCGCCAGCAGCTTGGGGGTTGAAGGGACTGAAGCTTTCTTT. The variable domain in full, completed from reference TRBV5-1 and TRBJ1-1, reads KAGVTQTPRYLIKTRGQQVTLSCSPISGHRSVSWYQQTPGQGLQFLFEYFSETQRNKGNFPGRFSGRQFSNSRSEMNVSTLELGDSALYLCASSLGVEGTEAFFGQGTRLTVV.

CDR3 bases: TGTGCCAGCAGCTCGGGACTAGCGGGAGGGGCTCAGTACTTC. The encoded protein is CASSSGLAGGAQYF. The gene calls are TRBV7-6 and TRBJ2-7, with 16 bases aligning to TRBD2. Trimming removed 4 bases from V and 10 bases from J; junction bases left unmatched: 4. Germline values: CDR1 SGHVS, CDR2 FNYEAQ. The CDR3 spans 14 residues.

There are a few counts of this clonotype. The chain has TRBV30 and TRBJ2-7, with D perhaps TRBD1 (6 bases). CDR3 length: 14 amino acids. Between the trimmed V and J ends, which lost 3 bases and 2 bases, there was a span of 14 bases. CDR1 is GTSNPN, CDR2 SVGIG, per germline (reference sequence). The CDR3 DNA sequence: TGTGCCTGGAGACGGACAGCAGATACCTACGAGCAGTACTTC. Translating gives CAWRRTADTYEQYF.